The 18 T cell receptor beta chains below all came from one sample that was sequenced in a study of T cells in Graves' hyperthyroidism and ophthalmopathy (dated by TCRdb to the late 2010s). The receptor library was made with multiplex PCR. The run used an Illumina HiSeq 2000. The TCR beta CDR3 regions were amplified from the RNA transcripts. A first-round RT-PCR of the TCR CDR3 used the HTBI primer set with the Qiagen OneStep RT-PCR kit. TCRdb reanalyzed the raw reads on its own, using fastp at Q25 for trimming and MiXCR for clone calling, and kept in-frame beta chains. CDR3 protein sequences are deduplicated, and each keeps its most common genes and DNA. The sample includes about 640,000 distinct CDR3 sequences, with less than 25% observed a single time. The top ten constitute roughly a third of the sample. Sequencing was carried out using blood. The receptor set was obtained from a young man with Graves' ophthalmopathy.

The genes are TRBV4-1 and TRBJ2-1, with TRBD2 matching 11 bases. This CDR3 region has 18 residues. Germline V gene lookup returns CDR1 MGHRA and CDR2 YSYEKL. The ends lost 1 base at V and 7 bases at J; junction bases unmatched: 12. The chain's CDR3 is CASSQVGSGRAIRNEQFF. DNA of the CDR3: TGCGCCAGCAGCCAAGTTGGTAGCGGGAGGGCCATTCGGAATGAGCAGTTCTTC.

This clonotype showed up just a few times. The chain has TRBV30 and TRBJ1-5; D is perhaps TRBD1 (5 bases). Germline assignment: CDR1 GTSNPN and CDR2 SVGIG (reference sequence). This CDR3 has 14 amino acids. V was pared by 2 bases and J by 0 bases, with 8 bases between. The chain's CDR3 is CAWSRGASNQPQHF. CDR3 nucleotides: TGTGCCTGGAGTCGCGGGGCTAGCAATCAGCCCCAGCATTTT. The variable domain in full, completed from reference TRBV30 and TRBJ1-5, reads SQTIHQWPATLVQPVGSPLSLECTVEGTSNPNLYWYRQAAGRGLQLLFYSVGIGQISSEVPQNLSASRPQDRQFILSSKKLLLSDSGFYLCAWSRGASNQPQHFGDGTRLSIL.

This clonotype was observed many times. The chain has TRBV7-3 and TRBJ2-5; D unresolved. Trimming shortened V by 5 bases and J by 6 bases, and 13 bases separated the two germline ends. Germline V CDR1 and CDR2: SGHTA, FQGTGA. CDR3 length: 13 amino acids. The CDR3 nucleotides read TGTGCCAGCAGCCCCAACATCGATCAGACCCAGTACTTC. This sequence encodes CASSPNIDQTQYF.

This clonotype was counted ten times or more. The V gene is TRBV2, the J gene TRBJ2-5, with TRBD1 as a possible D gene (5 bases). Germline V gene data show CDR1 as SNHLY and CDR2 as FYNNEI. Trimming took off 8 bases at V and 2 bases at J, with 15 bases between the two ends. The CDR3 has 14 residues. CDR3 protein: CASDGRQNQETQYF. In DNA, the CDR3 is TGTGCCAGCGACGGAAGACAGAATCAAGAGACCCAGTACTTC.

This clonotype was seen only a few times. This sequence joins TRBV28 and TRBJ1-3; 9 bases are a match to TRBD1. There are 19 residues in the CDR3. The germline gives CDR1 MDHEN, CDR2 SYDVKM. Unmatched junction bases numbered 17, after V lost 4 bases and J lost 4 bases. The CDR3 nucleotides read TGTGCCAGCAGTTATGGAAGATCGGACAGGGGATTAGGAGGAAACACCATATATTTT. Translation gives CASSYGRSDRGLGGNTIYF.

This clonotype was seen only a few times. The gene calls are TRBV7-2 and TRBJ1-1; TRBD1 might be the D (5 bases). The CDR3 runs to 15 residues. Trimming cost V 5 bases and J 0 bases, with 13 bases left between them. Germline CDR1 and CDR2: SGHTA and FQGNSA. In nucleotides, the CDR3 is TGTGCCAGCAGCAGGGGTCCCTCCTTGAACACTGAAGCTTTCTTT. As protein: CASSRGPSLNTEAFF.

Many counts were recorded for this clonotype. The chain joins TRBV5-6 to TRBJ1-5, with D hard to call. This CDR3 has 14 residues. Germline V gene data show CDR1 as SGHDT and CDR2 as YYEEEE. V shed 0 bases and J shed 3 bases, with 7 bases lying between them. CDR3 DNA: TGTGCCAGCAGCTTGGACGGGTTCAATCAGCCCCAGCATTTT. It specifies CASSLDGFNQPQHF.

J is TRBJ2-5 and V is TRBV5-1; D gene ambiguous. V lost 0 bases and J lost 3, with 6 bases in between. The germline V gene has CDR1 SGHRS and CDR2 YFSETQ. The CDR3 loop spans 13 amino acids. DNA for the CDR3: TGCGCCAGCAGCTTGGTACCAGAAGAGACCCAGTACTTC. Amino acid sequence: CASSLVPEETQYF.

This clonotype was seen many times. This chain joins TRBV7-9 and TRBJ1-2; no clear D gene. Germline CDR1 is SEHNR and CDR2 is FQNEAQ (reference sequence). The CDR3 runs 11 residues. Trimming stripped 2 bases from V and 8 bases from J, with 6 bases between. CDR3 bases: TGTGCCAGCAGCTTAAGAGGCGGCTACACCTTC. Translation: CASSLRGGYTF.

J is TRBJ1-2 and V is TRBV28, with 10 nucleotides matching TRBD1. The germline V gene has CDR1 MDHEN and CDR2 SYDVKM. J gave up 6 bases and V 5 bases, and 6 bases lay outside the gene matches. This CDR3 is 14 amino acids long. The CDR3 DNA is TGTGCCAGCAGTGGACAGGGGGAGTTCGATGGCTACACCTTC. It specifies CASSGQGEFDGYTF.

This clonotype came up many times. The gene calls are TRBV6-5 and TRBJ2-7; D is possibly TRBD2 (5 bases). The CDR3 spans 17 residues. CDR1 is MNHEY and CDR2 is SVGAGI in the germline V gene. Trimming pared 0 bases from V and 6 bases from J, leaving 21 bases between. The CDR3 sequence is CASSYSPPSPDGIEQYF. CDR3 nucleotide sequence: TGTGCCAGCAGTTACTCGCCCCCGTCCCCCGACGGGATCGAGCAGTACTTC.

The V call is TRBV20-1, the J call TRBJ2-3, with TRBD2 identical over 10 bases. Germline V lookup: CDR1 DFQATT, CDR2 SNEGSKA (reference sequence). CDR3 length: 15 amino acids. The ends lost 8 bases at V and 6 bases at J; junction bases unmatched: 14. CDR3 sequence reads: CSLTPLAGVGDTQYF. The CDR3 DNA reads TGCAGTCTCACTCCGCTAGCGGGAGTAGGGGATACGCAGTATTTT.

CDR3 nucleotide sequence: TGTGCCAGCAGCTTGTCCCGCAATCTTAACTATGGCTACACCTTC. This gives the protein CASSLSRNLNYGYTF. The chain has TRBV5-5 and TRBJ1-2, with D hard to call. CDR3 size: 15 residues. CDR1 and CDR2 (germline): SGHKS, YYEKEE (reference sequence). V was cut by 1 base and J by 1 base, with 11 bases left in between.

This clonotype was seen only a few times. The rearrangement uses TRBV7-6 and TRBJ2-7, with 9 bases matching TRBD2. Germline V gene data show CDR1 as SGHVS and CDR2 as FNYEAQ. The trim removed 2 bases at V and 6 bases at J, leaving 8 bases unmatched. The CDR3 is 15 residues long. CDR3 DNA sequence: TGTGCCAGCAGCTTAACGGGCGGGAGGGCTTCCGAGCAGTACTTC. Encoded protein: CASSLTGGRASEQYF.

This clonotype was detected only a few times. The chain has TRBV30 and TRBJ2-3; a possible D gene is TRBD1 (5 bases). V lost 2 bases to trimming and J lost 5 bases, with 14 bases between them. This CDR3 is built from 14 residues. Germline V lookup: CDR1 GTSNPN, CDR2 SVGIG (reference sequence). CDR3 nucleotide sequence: TGTGCCTGGAGTAAGGGGAAGGGTAGAGATACGCAGTATTTT. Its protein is CAWSKGKGRDTQYF. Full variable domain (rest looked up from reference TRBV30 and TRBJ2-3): SQTIHQWPATLVQPVGSPLSLECTVEGTSNPNLYWYRQAAGRGLQLLFYSVGIGQISSEVPQNLSASRPQDRQFILSSKKLLLSDSGFYLCAWSKGKGRDTQYFGPGTRLTVL.

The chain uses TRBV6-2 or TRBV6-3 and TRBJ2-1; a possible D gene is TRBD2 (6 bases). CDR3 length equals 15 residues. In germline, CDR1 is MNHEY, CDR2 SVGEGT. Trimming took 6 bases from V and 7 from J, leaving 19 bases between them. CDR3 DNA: TGTGCCAGCAGCCGCGGGACGCCGCTACGGAATGAGCAGTTCTTC. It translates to CASSRGTPLRNEQFF.

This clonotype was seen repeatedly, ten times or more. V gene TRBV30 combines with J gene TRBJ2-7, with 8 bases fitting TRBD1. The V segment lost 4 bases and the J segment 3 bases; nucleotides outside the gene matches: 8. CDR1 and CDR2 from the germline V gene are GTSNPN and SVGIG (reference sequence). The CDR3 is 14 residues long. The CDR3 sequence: CAWTGGGTGYEQYF. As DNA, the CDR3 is TGTGCCTGGACGGGTGGTGGGACAGGCTACGAGCAGTACTTC.

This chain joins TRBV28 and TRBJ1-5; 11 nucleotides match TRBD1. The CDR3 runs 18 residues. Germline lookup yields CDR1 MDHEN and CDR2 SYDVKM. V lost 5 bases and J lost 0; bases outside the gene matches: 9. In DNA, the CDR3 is TGTGCCAGCAGTCCCGGGACAGGGGGTTTCTTTAGCAATCAGCCCCAGCATTTT. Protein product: CASSPGTGGFFSNQPQHF.